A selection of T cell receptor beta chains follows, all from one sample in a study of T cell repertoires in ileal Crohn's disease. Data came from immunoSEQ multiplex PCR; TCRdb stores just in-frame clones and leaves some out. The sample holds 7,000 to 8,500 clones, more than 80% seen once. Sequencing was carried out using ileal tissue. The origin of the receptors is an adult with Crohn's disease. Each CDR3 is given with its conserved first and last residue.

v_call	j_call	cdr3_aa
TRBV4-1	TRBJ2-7	CASSQEIGLAGYEQYF
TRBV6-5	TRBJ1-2	CASGGDTGDGYTF
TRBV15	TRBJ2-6	CATSRDGASGANVLTF
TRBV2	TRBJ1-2	CASGGQTNYGYTF
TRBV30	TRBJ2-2	CAWGTGGYTGELFF
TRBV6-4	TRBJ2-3	CASSARSGEGDTQYF
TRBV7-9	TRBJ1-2	CASSSGDYGYTF
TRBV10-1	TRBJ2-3	CASSKAGEGWGTDTQYF
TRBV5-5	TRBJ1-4	CASSLEEWRGNEKLFF
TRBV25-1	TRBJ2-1	CASSEGREGPYNEQFF
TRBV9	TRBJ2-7	CASSARSDSYEQYF
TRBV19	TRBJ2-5	CASRTSLHETQYF
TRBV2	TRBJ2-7	CASSDRGLAVEKYF
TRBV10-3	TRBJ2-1	CAISLGLAGHNEQFF
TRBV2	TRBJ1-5	CASSERSGEEPQHF
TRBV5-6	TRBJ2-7	CASSLASYEQYF
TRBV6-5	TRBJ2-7	CASSSPGQSYEQYF
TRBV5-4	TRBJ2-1	CASRMGLAVRSSYNEQFF
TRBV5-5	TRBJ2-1	CASSLVGGPNNEQFF
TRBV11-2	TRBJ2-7	CASSLGIYEQYF
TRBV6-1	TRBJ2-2	CASSEARGAGELFF
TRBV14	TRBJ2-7	CASSRSTSGSSYEQYF